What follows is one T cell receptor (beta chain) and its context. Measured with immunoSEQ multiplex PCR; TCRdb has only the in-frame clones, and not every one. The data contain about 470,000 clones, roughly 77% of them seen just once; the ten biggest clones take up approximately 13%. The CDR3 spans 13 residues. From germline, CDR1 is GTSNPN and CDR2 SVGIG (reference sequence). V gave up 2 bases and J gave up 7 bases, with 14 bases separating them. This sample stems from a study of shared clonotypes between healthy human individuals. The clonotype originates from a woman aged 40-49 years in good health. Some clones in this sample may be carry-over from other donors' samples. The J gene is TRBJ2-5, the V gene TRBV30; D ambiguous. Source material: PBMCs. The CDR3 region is CAWSLTTAGTQYF. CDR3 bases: TGTGCCTGGAGTCTAACCACGGCCGGGACCCAGTACTTC.